The 21 T cell receptor beta chains below all came from one sample that was sequenced in a study of CD8+ T cells in alopecia areata. cDNA reverse transcribed from extracted RNA served as the sequencing template. TCRdb's copy holds only in-frame clones and misses some; the assay was immunoSEQ multiplex PCR. The sample records some 170,000 clones, less than 75% being singletons. The sample was CD8+ T cells sorted from blood, taken at week 0. These receptors were obtained from a human donor with alopecia areata.

The chain couples TRBV19 to TRBJ1-1; 7 nucleotides line up with TRBD1. Germline CDR1 is LNHDA and CDR2 is SQIVND (reference sequence). The CDR3 contains 13 residues. V lost 6 bases to trimming and J lost 4 bases; unmatched junction nucleotides: 5. The CDR3 DNA follows: TGTGCCAGTAGGACAGGGAGGGGCACTGAAGCTTTCTTT. Protein: CASRTGRGTEAFF.

The chain couples TRBV27 to TRBJ2-3, with 9 nucleotides matching TRBD1. Trimming cost V 4 bases and J 6 bases; bases outside gene matches: 8. The CDR3 consists of 15 residues. Germline V lookup: CDR1 MNHEY, CDR2 SMNVEV (reference sequence). The CDR3: CASSSRDRARDTQYF. The CDR3, as DNA: TGTGCCAGCAGTTCCCGGGACAGGGCTAGGGATACGCAGTATTTT.

V gene TRBV4-1 combines with J gene TRBJ2-1; 10 bases are shared with TRBD1. The V gene end was trimmed by 3 bases and the J gene end by 6 bases; junction bases not matched to a gene: 11. The germline V gene has CDR1 MGHRA and CDR2 YSYEKL. The CDR3 has 17 amino acids. In nucleotides, the CDR3 is TGCGCCAGCAGCCATTTCGGCTCTCGGACAGGGGGCAATGAGCAGTTCTTC. Translating gives CASSHFGSRTGGNEQFF.

The gene calls are TRBV7-9 and TRBJ2-4; D not certain. The CDR3 spans 11 residues. Per germline, CDR1 SEHNR and CDR2 FQNEAQ (reference sequence). V was trimmed by 1 base and J by 9 bases, leaving 4 bases between them. DNA of the CDR3: TGTGCCAGCAGCTTAGGGGTCATTCAGTACTTC. Translated: CASSLGVIQYF. Supplemented by reference TRBV7-9 and TRBJ2-4, the full variable domain reads DTGVSQNPRHKITKRGQNVTFRCDPISEHNRLYWYRQTLGQGPEFLTYFQNEAQLEKSRLLSDRFSAERPKGSFSTLEIQRTEQGDSAMYLCASSLGVIQYFGAGTRLSVL.

This clone was counted only a few times. The chain couples TRBV25-1 to TRBJ1-2; D unclear. This CDR3 spans 12 amino acids. V lost 7 bases, J lost 3 bases, and 9 bases lay in between. The germline V gene encodes CDR1 MGHDK and CDR2 SYGVNS. This CDR3 is CASTDGYYGYTF. CDR3 nucleotide sequence: TGTGCCAGCACCGACGGGTACTATGGCTACACCTTC.

The V call is TRBV7-9, the J call TRBJ2-5, with TRBD2 matching 10 bases. This CDR3 comprises 16 residues. The V segment lost 5 bases and the J segment 1 base; nucleotides outside the gene matches: 7. Looked up from germline, CDR1 is SEHNR and CDR2 is FQNEAQ (reference sequence). The CDR3 reads CASSPGVAGGQETQYF. The DNA for the CDR3 is TGTGCCAGCAGCCCGGGAGTAGCGGGGGGCCAAGAGACCCAGTACTTC.

The genes are TRBV30 and TRBJ2-2, with 10 bases identical to TRBD1. The germline gives CDR1 GTSNPN, CDR2 SVGIG (reference sequence). The CDR3 is made up of 16 amino acids. V dropped 4 bases and J dropped 9; count of bases not matched to a gene: 14. CDR3: CAWTEAGQGILWELFF. CDR3 nucleotides: TGTGCCTGGACCGAGGCGGGACAGGGGATATTATGGGAGCTGTTTTTT. Full variable domain (outside the CDR3, taken from reference TRBV30 and TRBJ2-2): SQTIHQWPATLVQPVGSPLSLECTVEGTSNPNLYWYRQAAGRGLQLLFYSVGIGQISSEVPQNLSASRPQDRQFILSSKKLLLSDSGFYLCAWTEAGQGILWELFFGEGSRLTVL.

The chain couples TRBV29-1 to TRBJ1-2, with D hard to call. Trimming stripped 4 bases from V and 3 bases from J, with 12 bases between. The CDR3 length is 13 residues. From germline, CDR1 is SQVTM and CDR2 ANQGSEA. The CDR3 DNA follows: TGCAGCGTTGTTAGCCAGAAAGACTATGGCTACACCTTC. This codes for CSVVSQKDYGYTF. The full variable domain, rest sourced from reference TRBV29-1 and TRBJ1-2, is SAVISQKPSRDICQRGTSLTIQCQVDSQVTMMFWYRQQPGQSLTLIATANQGSEATYESGFVIDKFPISRPNLTFSTLTVSNMSPEDSSIYLCSVVSQKDYGYTFGSGTRLTVV.

The genes are TRBV5-6 and TRBJ2-1; 7 bases fit TRBD1. Germline CDR1 reads SGHDT; CDR2 reads YYEEEE. V lost 4 bases, J lost 2 bases, and 3 bases stayed unmatched. The CDR3 is 14 residues long. The CDR3 reads CASSTDRTYNEQFF. In nucleotides, the CDR3 is TGTGCCAGCAGCACGGACAGGACCTACAATGAGCAGTTCTTC. Drawing the rest from reference TRBV5-6 and TRBJ2-1, the complete variable domain is DAGVTQSPTHLIKTRGQQVTLRCSPKSGHDTVSWYQQALGQGPQFIFQYYEEEERQRGNFPDRFSGHQFPNYSSELNVNALLLGDSALYLCASSTDRTYNEQFFGPGTRLTVL.

The J gene is TRBJ1-2, the V gene TRBV10-3, with a weak D call TRBD1 (5 bases). CDR1 is ENHRY and CDR2 is SYGVKD in the germline V gene. V shed 0 bases and J shed 8 bases, with 13 bases lying between them. The CDR3 extends over 14 amino acids. Here the CDR3 reads CAISESYEGLGYTF. In nucleotides, the CDR3 is TGTGCCATCAGTGAGTCTTATGAGGGGCTAGGCTACACCTTC.

The V call is TRBV15, the J call TRBJ1-4; D ambiguous. CDR3 length equals 15 residues. The germline V and J ends were trimmed by 2 bases and 3 bases, with 10 bases remaining between them. Germline assignment: CDR1 LNHNV and CDR2 YYDKDF (reference sequence). In nucleotides, the CDR3 is TGTGCCACCAGCAGAACCAGAATCCCTAATGAAAAACTGTTTTTT. The encoded protein is CATSRTRIPNEKLFF.

The V gene is TRBV13, the J gene TRBJ2-7, with D maybe TRBD1 (6 bases). The germline V gene encodes CDR1 PRHDT and CDR2 FYEKMQ (reference sequence). The CDR3 covers 14 residues. Between the trimmed V and J ends, which lost 8 bases and 7 bases, there was a span of 21 bases. CDR3 region: CASHVGTGTREQYF. The CDR3 DNA reads as TGTGCCAGCCACGTGGGAACAGGGACGAGGGAGCAGTACTTC.

The V and J genes are TRBV7-9 and TRBJ2-3, with D perhaps TRBD2 (6 bases). The CDR3 extends over 16 amino acids. Germline CDR1 SEHNR, CDR2 FQNEAQ (reference sequence). V lost 5 bases, J lost 0 bases, and 15 bases lay in between. The CDR3 bases are TGTGCCAGCAGCCGGGGACGGGAGATTAGCACAGATACGCAGTATTTT. Protein: CASSRGREISTDTQYF.

J is TRBJ2-3 and V is TRBV13; D is unclear. Trimming took 5 bases from V and 3 from J, leaving 15 bases between them. CDR3 length: 15 residues. Germline lookup yields CDR1 PRHDT and CDR2 FYEKMQ (reference sequence). The CDR3 sequence is CASSPPADGTDTQYF. The CDR3 DNA reads as TGTGCCAGCAGCCCACCTGCGGACGGGACAGATACGCAGTATTTT.

The genes are TRBV14 and TRBJ2-1, with D perhaps TRBD1 (6 bases). The CDR3 sequence is 13 residues long. Germline assignment: CDR1 SGHDN and CDR2 FVKESK. Trimming left V 4 bases short and J 13 bases short, with 17 bases between. The CDR3 here is CASSPSVPGHQFF. CDR3 coding DNA: TGTGCCAGCAGCCCAAGCGTACCGGGACACCAGTTCTTC.

This clone was seen just once. V usage is TRBV5-6 and J usage is TRBJ1-1, with TRBD1 identical over 7 bases. The junction had 5 bases not matched to a gene; V was cut back by 0 bases and J by 0 bases. The CDR3 consists of 16 residues. Per germline, CDR1 SGHDT and CDR2 YYEEEE. CDR3 sequence: CASSLGQGYMNTEAFF. CDR3 nucleotide sequence: TGTGCCAGCAGCTTGGGACAGGGATACATGAACACTGAAGCTTTCTTT.

This clone has more than one count but fewer than ten. J is TRBJ2-3 and V is TRBV29-1, with D perhaps given as TRBD1 or TRBD2 (5 bases each). V was cut by 7 bases and J by 4 bases, with 21 bases left in between. The CDR3 consists of 15 residues. Germline V CDR1 and CDR2: SQVTM, ANQGSEA. CDR3 nucleotides: TGCAGCGCCGAAGGGGACCCCTCGGACCCAGATACGCAGTATTTT. This sequence encodes CSAEGDPSDPDTQYF.

The rearrangement joins TRBV9 to TRBJ1-2; D might be TRBD1 (6 bases). The CDR3 spans 16 residues. Germline V gene lookup returns CDR1 SGDLS and CDR2 YYNGEE. V was trimmed by 5 bases and J by 5 bases, leaving 22 bases between them. CDR3 DNA: TGTGCCAGCAGTGCCCCGTCAGGGGCGGTTGAATATGGCTACACCTTC. Translated: CASSAPSGAVEYGYTF.

This clone was observed a single time. This chain uses TRBV6-5 with TRBJ1-6; a possible D gene is TRBD1 (6 bases). Germline CDR1 MNHEY, CDR2 SVGAGI. Trimming removed 5 bases at V and 7 bases at J, with 12 bases between. The CDR3 loop spans 14 amino acids. CDR3 residues: CASSVQGDNSPLHF. Written as DNA, the CDR3 is TGTGCCAGCAGTGTACAGGGTGACAATTCACCCCTCCACTTT.

The gene calls are TRBV2 and TRBJ1-2; D might be TRBD1 (5 bases). Germline assignment: CDR1 SNHLY and CDR2 FYNNEI. The CDR3 loop spans 16 amino acids. With 0 bases removed from V and 4 bases from J, the gap between germline ends came to 15 bases. This CDR3 is CASSEALGGIGYGYTF. The DNA of the CDR3 is TGTGCCAGCAGTGAAGCGCTCGGGGGGATAGGCTATGGCTACACCTTC.

The chain couples TRBV11-3 to TRBJ2-1; TRBD1 might be the D (6 bases). The CDR3 has 13 residues. The germline V gene encodes CDR1 SGHNT and CDR2 YENEEA. Trimming took off 4 bases at V and 5 bases at J, with 9 bases between the two ends. CDR3 in amino acids: CASSYGQNNEQFF. The CDR3 DNA reads TGTGCCAGCAGCTACGGACAGAACAATGAGCAGTTCTTC.